A selection of T cell receptor beta chains follows, all from one sample in a study of beta chain features in type 1 diabetes. Some clones are missing from TCRdb's copy, which holds only in-frame ones; the method was immunoSEQ multiplex PCR. The sample consists of under 300,000 clones, roughly 21% of them appearing once. The source material was naive CD4+ T cells from blood. The source is a woman in her forties with type 1 diabetes. Both conserved end residues are part of each CDR3.

v_gene | len | CDR3aa
TRBV15 | 17 | CATSRAPTGVSTDTQYF
TRBV14 | 15 | CASSPSLDRVPEAFF
TRBV9 | 16 | CASSLRQGVSTGELFF
TRBV19 | 15 | CASKETGRPNYGYTF
TRBV5-6 | 16 | CASSSPLAGVGDTQYF
TRBV18 | 14 | CASSPSGGAHIQYF
TRBV7-2 | 14 | CASSPGLAEYEQYF
TRBV28 | 14 | CATKRGTSSYEQYF
TRBV9 | 15 | CASSATQGARAEAFF
TRBV7-3 | 13 | CASSPGTYNEQFF
TRBV30 | 15 | CAWSVPGQRPTEAFF
TRBV7-2 | 15 | CASSLGASLSETQYF
TRBV6-6 | 16 | CASRTTGVSGNQPQHF
TRBV7-7 | 14 | CASSLERDYGELFF
TRBV7-2 | 15 | CASSLTGTAQQPQHF
TRBV5-1 | 15 | CASSLVADRDNEQFF
TRBV18 | 15 | CASSQGQGPNEKLFF
TRBV29-1 | 15 | CSAALVQGKDTEAFF
TRBV13 | 13 | CASSLDTSTEAFF
TRBV29-1 | 12 | CSVEGASYEQYF
TRBV6-5 | 15 | CASSSGTGVRTEAFF
TRBV27 | 14 | CASRLSGGKGGYTF
TRBV28 | 16 | CASSLGTGEAYNEQFF
TRBV28 | 15 | CASSSIAGGFYEQYF
TRBV28 | 13 | CASSSQGVGGYTF
TRBV30 | 15 | CAWAPGTPTNYGYTF
TRBV30 | 14 | CAWSVRGTKNIQYF
TRBV9 | 17 | CASSVGRSGGAQETQYF
TRBV2 | 15 | CASRETPLGGTEAFF
TRBV11-1 | 16 | CASSRQRTSGAYEQYF
TRBV4-3 | 15 | CASSQGAGQLYGYTF
TRBV5-1 | 15 | CASSLEEGAGEKLFF
TRBV7-3 | 13 | CASSLGQNNEQFF
TRBV30 | 14 | CAWTPGTTINEQFF
TRBV28 | 15 | CASSLLRAGRDTQYF
TRBV9 | 13 | CASSPPGTDTQYF
TRBV5-4 | 15 | CASSLWDSGFYGYTF
TRBV30 | 14 | CAWSVQVSNQPQHF
TRBV2 | 13 | CASKGGGSYGYTF
TRBV12-5 | 12 | CASGFRDYEQFF
TRBV27 | 12 | CVAGRETYEQYF
TRBV5-4 | 17 | CASSQGGQSFAGNTIYF
TRBV14 | 17 | CASSHTSGLSSYNEQFF
TRBV7-2 | 14 | CASSWGTGGYEQYF
TRBV28 | 12 | CASTRRTGELFF
TRBV28 | 14 | CASSSGQGHEKLFF
TRBV11-2 | 12 | CASSLRGHEQFF
TRBV4-3 | 15 | CASSQDLGYISEQFF
TRBV30 | 14 | CAWSEGDSNQPQHF
TRBV5-1 | 13 | CASSLGVYNEQFF
TRBV29-1 | 12 | CSSRTGNTEAFF